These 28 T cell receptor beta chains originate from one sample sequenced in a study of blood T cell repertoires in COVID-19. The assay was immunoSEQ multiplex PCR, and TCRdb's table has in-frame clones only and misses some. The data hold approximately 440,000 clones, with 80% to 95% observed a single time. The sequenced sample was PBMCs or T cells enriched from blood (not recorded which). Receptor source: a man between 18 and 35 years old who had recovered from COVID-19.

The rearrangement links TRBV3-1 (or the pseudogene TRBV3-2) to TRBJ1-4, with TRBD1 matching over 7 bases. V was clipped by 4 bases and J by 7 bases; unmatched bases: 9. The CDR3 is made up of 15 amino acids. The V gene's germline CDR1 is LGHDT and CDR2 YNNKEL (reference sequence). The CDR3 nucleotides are TGTGCCAGCAGCCGCAAGACAGGGATGGGTGAAAAACTGTTTTTT. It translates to CASSRKTGMGEKLFF.

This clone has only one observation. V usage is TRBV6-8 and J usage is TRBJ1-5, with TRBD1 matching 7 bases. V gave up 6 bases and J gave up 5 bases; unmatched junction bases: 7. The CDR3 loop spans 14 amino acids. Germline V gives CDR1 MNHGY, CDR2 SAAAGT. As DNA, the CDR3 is TGTGCCAGCAGGAAAACAGGGGCGGATCAGCCCCAGCATTTT. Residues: CASRKTGADQPQHF.

The DNA for the CDR3 is TGCAGCGCCTCGGGAGCCTACCAAGAGACCCAGTACTTC. Amino acids: CSASGAYQETQYF. The chain is built from TRBV29-1 and TRBJ2-5; the D gene is possibly TRBD2 (6 bases). The germline V gene has CDR1 SQVTM and CDR2 ANQGSEA. This CDR3 spans 13 amino acids. V gave up 7 bases and J gave up 0 bases, with 12 bases separating them.

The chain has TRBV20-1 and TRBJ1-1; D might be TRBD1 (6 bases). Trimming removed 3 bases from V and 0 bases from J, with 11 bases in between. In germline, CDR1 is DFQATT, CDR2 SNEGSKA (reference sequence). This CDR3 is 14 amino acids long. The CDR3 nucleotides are TGCAGTGCTAGTCGGGGACATCTGAACACTGAAGCTTTCTTT. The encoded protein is CSASRGHLNTEAFF.

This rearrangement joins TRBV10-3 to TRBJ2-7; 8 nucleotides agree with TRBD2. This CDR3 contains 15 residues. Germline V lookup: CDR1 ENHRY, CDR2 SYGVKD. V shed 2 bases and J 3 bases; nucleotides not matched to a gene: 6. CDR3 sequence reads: CAISEGGGLVYEQYF. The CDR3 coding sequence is TGTGCCATCAGTGAGGGGGGGGGACTAGTCTACGAGCAGTACTTC.

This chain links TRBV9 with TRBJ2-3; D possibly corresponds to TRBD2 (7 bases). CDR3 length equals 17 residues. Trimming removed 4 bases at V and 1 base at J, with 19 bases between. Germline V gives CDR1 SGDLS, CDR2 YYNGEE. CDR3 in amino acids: CASSSGGGQRGTDTQYF. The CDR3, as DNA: TGTGCCAGCAGCTCTGGGGGGGGACAACGAGGCACAGATACGCAGTATTTT.

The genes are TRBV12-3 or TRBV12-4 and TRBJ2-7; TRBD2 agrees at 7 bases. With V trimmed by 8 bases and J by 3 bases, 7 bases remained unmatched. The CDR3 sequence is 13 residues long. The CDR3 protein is CASARLASYEQYF. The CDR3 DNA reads TGTGCCAGCGCCAGACTAGCAAGCTACGAGCAGTACTTC.

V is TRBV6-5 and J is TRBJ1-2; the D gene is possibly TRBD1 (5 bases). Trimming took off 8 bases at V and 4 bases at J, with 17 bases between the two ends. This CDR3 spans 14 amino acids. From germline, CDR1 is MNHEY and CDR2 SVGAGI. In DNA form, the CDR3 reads TGTGCCAGCGGGGACTACTCAACAGTCTATGGCTACACCTTC. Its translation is CASGDYSTVYGYTF.

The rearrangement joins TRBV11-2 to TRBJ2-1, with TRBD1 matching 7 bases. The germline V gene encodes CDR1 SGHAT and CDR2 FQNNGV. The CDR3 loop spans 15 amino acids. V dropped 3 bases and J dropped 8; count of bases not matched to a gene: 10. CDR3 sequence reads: CASSFWTGGRYEQFF. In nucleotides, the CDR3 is TGTGCCAGCAGCTTCTGGACAGGTGGTAGATATGAGCAGTTCTTC.

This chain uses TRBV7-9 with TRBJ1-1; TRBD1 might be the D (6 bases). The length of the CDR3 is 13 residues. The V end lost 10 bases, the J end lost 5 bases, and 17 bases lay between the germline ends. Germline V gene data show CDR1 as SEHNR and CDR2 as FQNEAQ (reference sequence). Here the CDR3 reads CATPNRVGTEAFF. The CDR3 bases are TGTGCCACCCCTAACAGGGTTGGAACTGAAGCTTTCTTT. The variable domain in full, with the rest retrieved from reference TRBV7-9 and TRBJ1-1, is DTGVSQNPRHKITKRGQNVTFRCDPISEHNRLYWYRQTLGQGPEFLTYFQNEAQLEKSRLLSDRFSAERPKGSFSTLEIQRTEQGDSAMYLCATPNRVGTEAFFGQGTRLTVV.

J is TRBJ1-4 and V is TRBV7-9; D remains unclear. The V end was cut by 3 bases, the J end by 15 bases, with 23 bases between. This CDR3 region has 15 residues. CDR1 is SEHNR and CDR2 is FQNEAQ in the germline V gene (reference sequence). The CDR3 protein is CASSLSTAVEVRLFF. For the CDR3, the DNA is TGTGCCAGCAGCTTGTCCACCGCGGTAGAGGTGAGGTTGTTTTTT.

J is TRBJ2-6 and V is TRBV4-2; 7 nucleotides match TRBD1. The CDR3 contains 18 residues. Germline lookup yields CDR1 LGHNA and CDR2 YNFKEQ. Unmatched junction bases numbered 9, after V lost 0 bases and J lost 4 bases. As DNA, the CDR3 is TGTGCCAGCAGCCAAGAGTTAGTAGGGGGCTCCGGGGCCAACGTCCTGACTTTC. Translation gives CASSQELVGGSGANVLTF.

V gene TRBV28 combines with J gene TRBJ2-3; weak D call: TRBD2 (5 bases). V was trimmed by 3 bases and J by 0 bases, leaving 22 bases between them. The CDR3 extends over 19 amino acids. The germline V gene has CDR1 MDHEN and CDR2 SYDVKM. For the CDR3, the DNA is TGTGCCAGCAGTTTGACCCGGGGAGCTGGTACGAGCAGCACAGATACGCAGTATTTT. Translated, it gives CASSLTRGAGTSSTDTQYF.

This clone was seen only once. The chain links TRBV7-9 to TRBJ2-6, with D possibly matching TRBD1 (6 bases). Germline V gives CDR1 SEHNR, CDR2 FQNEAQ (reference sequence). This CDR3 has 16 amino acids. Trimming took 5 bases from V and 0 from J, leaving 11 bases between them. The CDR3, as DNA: TGTGCCAGCAGCAGTACAGGGTACTCTGGGGCCAACGTCCTGACTTTC. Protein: CASSSTGYSGANVLTF.

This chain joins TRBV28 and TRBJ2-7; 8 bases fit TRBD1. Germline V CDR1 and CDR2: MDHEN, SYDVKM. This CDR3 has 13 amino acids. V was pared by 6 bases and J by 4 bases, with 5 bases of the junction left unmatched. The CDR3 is CASRGTGIYEQYF. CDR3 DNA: TGTGCCAGCAGGGGGACAGGCATATACGAGCAGTACTTC.

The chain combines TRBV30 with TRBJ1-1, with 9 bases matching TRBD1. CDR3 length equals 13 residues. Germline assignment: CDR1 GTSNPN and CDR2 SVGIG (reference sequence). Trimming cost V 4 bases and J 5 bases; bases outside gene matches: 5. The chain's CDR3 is CAWTGQGGTEAFF. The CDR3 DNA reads TGTGCCTGGACGGGACAGGGCGGAACTGAAGCTTTCTTT. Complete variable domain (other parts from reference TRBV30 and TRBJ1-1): SQTIHQWPATLVQPVGSPLSLECTVEGTSNPNLYWYRQAAGRGLQLLFYSVGIGQISSEVPQNLSASRPQDRQFILSSKKLLLSDSGFYLCAWTGQGGTEAFFGQGTRLTVV.

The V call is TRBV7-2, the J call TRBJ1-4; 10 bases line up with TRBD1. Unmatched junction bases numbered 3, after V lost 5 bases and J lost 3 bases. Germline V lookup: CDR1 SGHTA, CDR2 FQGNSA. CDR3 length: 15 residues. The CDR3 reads CASSLGTGANEKLFF. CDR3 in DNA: TGTGCCAGCAGCCTAGGGACAGGGGCTAATGAAAAACTGTTTTTT. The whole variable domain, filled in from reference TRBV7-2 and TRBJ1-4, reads GAGVSQSPSNKVTEKGKDVELRCDPISGHTALYWYRQSLGQGLEFLIYFQGNSAPDKSGLPSDRFSAERTGGSVSTLTIQRTQQEDSAVYLCASSLGTGANEKLFFGSGTQLSVL.

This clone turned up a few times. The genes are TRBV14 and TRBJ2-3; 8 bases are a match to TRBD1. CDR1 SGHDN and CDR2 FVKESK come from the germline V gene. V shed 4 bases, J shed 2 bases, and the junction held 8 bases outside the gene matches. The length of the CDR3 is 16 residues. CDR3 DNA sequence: TGTGCCAGCAGCCCGAGTACAGGGGGATACACAGATACGCAGTATTTT. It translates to CASSPSTGGYTDTQYF. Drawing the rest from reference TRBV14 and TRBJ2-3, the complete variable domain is EAGVTQFPSHSVIEKGQTVTLRCDPISGHDNLYWYRRVMGKEIKFLLHFVKESKQDESGMPNNRFLAERTGGTYSTLKVQPAELEDSGVYFCASSPSTGGYTDTQYFGPGTRLTVL.

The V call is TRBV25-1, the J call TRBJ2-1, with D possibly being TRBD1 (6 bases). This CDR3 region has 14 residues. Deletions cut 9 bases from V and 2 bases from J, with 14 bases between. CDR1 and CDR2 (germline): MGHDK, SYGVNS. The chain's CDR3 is CASGGATPYNEQFF. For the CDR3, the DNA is TGTGCCAGTGGGGGCGCAACTCCCTACAATGAGCAGTTCTTC.

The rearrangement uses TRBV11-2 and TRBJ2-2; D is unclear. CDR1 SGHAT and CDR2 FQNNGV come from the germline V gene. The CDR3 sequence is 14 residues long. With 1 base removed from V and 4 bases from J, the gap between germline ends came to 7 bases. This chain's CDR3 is CASSLVGITGELFF. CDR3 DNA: TGTGCCAGCAGCTTAGTTGGCATCACCGGGGAGCTGTTTTTT.

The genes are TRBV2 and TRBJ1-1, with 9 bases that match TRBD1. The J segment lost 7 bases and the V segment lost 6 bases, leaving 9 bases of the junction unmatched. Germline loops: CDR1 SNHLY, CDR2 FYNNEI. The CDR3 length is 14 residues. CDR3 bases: TGTGCCAGCAGCGGACGGGACAGGGAATTTGAAGCTTTCTTT. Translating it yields CASSGRDREFEAFF.

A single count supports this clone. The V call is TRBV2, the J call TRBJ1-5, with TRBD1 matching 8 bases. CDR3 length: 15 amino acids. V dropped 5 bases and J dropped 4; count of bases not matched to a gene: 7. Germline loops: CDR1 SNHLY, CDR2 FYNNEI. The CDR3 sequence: CASSPGQGLNQPQHF. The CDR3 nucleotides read TGTGCCAGCAGTCCAGGACAGGGACTGAATCAGCCCCAGCATTTT.

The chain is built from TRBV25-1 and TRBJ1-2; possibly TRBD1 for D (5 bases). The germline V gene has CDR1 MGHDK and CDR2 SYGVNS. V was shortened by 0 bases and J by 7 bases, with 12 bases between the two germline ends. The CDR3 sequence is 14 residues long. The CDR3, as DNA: TGTGCCAGCAGTGAATATCCCAGGGCTAGTGGCTACACCTTC. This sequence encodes CASSEYPRASGYTF.

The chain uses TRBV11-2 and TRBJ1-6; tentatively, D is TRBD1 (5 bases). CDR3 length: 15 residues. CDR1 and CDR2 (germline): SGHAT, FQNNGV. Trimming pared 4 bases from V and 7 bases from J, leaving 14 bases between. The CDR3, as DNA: TGTGCCAGCAGCTCCTCCAGGGCACGGAATTCACCCCTCCACTTT. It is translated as CASSSSRARNSPLHF.

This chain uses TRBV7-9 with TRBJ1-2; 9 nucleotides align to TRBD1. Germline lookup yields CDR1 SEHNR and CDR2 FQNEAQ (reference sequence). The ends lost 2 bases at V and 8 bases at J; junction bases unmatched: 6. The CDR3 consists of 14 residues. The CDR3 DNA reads TGTGCCAGCAGCTTAACAGGGGGCAACGTCGGCTACACCTTC. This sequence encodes CASSLTGGNVGYTF. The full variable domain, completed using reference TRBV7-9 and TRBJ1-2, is DTGVSQNPRHKITKRGQNVTFRCDPISEHNRLYWYRQTLGQGPEFLTYFQNEAQLEKSRLLSDRFSAERPKGSFSTLEIQRTEQGDSAMYLCASSLTGGNVGYTFGSGTRLTVV.

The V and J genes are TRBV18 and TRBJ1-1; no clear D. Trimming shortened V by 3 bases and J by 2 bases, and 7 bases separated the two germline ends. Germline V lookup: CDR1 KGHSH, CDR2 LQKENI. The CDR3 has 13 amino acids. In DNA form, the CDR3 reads TGTGCCAGCTCACCCTATCACAACACTGAAGCTTTCTTT. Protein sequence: CASSPYHNTEAFF.

CDR3 loop: CATDSGGVNEQFF. DNA of the CDR3: TGTGCCACCGACTCGGGAGGAGTAAATGAGCAGTTCTTC. The chain employs TRBV6-6 and TRBJ2-1; 7 bases match TRBD2. There are 13 residues in the CDR3. The V segment lost 10 bases and the J segment 7 bases; nucleotides outside the gene matches: 10. CDR1 is MNHNY, CDR2 SVGAGI, per germline (reference sequence).

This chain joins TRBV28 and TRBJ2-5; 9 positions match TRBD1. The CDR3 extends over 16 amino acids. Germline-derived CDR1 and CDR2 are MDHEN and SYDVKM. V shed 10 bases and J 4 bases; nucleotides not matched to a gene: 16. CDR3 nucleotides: TGTGCCACGTCAAAAGAACAGGGGGCTTATGGAGAGACCCAGTACTTC. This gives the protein CATSKEQGAYGETQYF.